Listed below are T cell receptor beta chains from one sample, sequenced in a study of identical twins. From the 5' RACE reads, TCRdb called clonotypes with MiXCR, one entry per CDR3 protein. Of 240,000 or so distinct CDR3 sequences in the sample, over 9.5% were seen once. Specimen: memory T cells sorted from blood. These TCRs come from a man between 50 and 59 years old in good health. Both conserved end residues are part of each CDR3. A D gene is named only where the DNA matches it firmly. Some rows mark clone size as missing; the rest say once, few, many or name a class of expanded clone.

V	size	J	D	CDR3	DNA
TRBV10-3	few	TRBJ2-7	.	CAISPSYEQYF	TGTGCCATCTCACCCTCCTACGAGCAGTACTTC
TRBV5-1	.	TRBJ1-2	.	CASSLSAPSGYTF	TGCGCCAGCAGCTTGTCGGCCCCCTCAGGCTACACCTTC
TRBV6-2/TRBV6-3	.	TRBJ2-1	.	CASVHRGGTDEQFF	TGTGCCAGCGTACACAGGGGAGGAACGGATGAGCAGTTCTTC
TRBV5-1	few	TRBJ2-3	.	CASSLQTSTDTQYF	TGCGCCAGCAGCCTTCAGACTAGCACAGATACGCAGTATTTT
TRBV5-1	.	TRBJ2-1	.	CASLPGWTRAEVGEQFF	TGCGCCAGCCTCCCGGGATGGACGCGAGCTGAGGTCGGTGAGCAGTTCTTC
TRBV20-1	few	TRBJ2-7	.	CSAREPNYEQYF	TGCAGTGCTAGAGAACCGAACTACGAGCAGTACTTC
TRBV28	few	TRBJ2-5	TRBD2	CASSPSGSGRQETQYF	TGTGCCAGCAGTCCCTCGGGGAGCGGGAGGCAAGAGACCCAGTACTTC
TRBV18	many	TRBJ2-7	TRBD2	CASSPPSTSRDEQYF	TGTGCCAGCTCACCACCTTCGACTAGCCGGGACGAGCAGTACTTC
TRBV7-6	many	TRBJ1-4	.	CASSLESRGDFNEKLFF	TGTGCCAGCAGCTTAGAGTCCAGGGGTGACTTTAATGAAAAACTGTTTTTT
TRBV29-1	many	TRBJ2-5	.	CSVSLGTQYF	TGCAGCGTTTCATTGGGGACCCAGTACTTC
TRBV4-2	.	TRBJ2-7	TRBD1	CASSQDGGQGVHEQYF	TGTGCCAGCAGCCAAGATGGGGGACAGGGGGTCCACGAGCAGTACTTC
TRBV28	few	TRBJ2-7	.	CASRPVLFSYEQYF	TGTGCCAGCCGACCGGTCCTCTTCTCCTACGAGCAGTACTTC
TRBV20-1	few	TRBJ2-3	TRBD2	CSARRASGMGDTQYF	TGCAGTGCTAGACGGGCTAGCGGGATGGGAGATACGCAGTATTTT
TRBV5-6	.	TRBJ2-4	.	CASSVRIAKNIQYF	TGTGCCAGCAGCGTACGGATTGCCAAAAACATTCAGTACTTC
TRBV28	.	TRBJ2-1	.	CASSLLLGRARPYNEQFF	TGTGCCAGCAGTTTATTATTGGGCAGGGCAAGGCCCTACAATGAGCAGTTCTTC
TRBV12-3/TRBV12-4	.	TRBJ2-1	.	CASSVPRGIQFF	TGTGCCAGCAGTGTACCGAGGGGGATTCAGTTCTTC
TRBV5-1	.	TRBJ2-1	.	CASLGERRQSSYNEQFF	TGCGCCAGCTTGGGGGAGAGGCGCCAAAGCTCCTACAATGAGCAGTTCTTC
TRBV9	few	TRBJ1-2	TRBD1	CASSVAAGGKINYGYTF	TGTGCCAGCAGCGTAGCGGCAGGGGGCAAAATTAACTATGGCTACACCTTC
TRBV7-9	.	TRBJ1-2	.	CASSDPRPGGYTF	TGTGCCAGCAGCGACCCTCGGCCAGGTGGCTACACCTTC
TRBV12-3/TRBV12-4	many	TRBJ2-7	.	CASSLHNSYEQYF	TGTGCCAGCAGTTTACACAACTCCTACGAGCAGTACTTC
TRBV12-3/TRBV12-4	.	TRBJ2-1	.	CASSFLGGEQFF	TGTGCCAGCAGTTTTCTCGGAGGTGAGCAGTTCTTC
TRBV6-1	.	TRBJ2-7	TRBD2	CASRPTLAGVNSYEQYF	TGTGCCAGCAGACCGACATTAGCGGGCGTAAACTCCTACGAGCAGTACTTC
TRBV29-1	.	TRBJ1-1	TRBD1	CSVGGTGTGVVKNTEAFF	TGCAGCGTTGGGGGCACAGGGACAGGGGTAGTTAAGAACACTGAAGCTTTCTTT
TRBV28	.	TRBJ1-4	.	CASSLWRIGSGTNEKLFF	TGTGCCAGCAGTTTATGGCGGATAGGGTCCGGTACTAATGAAAAACTGTTTTTT
TRBV6-1	.	TRBJ2-4	TRBD1	CASRRDRGFGIQYF	TGTGCCAGCAGAAGGGACAGGGGTTTTGGCATTCAGTACTTC
TRBV20-1	.	TRBJ2-1	.	CSARKQLGINEQFF	TGCAGTGCTAGAAAGCAGCTAGGGATCAATGAGCAGTTCTTC
TRBV20-1	few	TRBJ2-1	TRBD2	CSAGRWRLADYNEQFF	TGCAGTGCTGGCCGATGGCGACTAGCGGACTACAATGAGCAGTTCTTC